Shown below are 23 T cell receptor beta chains from a single sample sequenced in a study of cytomegalovirus exposure and HLA in healthy donors. 13 Jbeta primers and 60 Vbeta primers were used for the PCR. TCRdb's copy holds only in-frame clones and misses some; the assay was immunoSEQ multiplex PCR. The top ten hold more than 6.5% of the sample, which has about 50,000 clones, around three quarters seen once. Sequencing input: PBMCs. These receptor sequences come from a man younger than 45 in good health and CMV-seropositive.

Only a few counts were recorded for this clone. This chain connects TRBV6-5 to TRBJ1-2, with TRBD1 matching over 9 bases. Germline CDR1 reads MNHEY; CDR2 reads SVGAGI. The ends lost 5 bases at V and 3 bases at J; junction bases unmatched: 1. CDR3 length: 13 amino acids. The CDR3 protein is CASSRTGDYGYTF. The CDR3 DNA is TGTGCCAGCAGTCGGACAGGGGACTATGGCTACACCTTC.

This sequence joins TRBV19 and TRBJ1-5; TRBD1 agrees at 9 bases. Per germline, CDR1 LNHDA and CDR2 SQIVND (reference sequence). The V gene end was trimmed by 5 bases and the J gene end by 1 base; junction bases not matched to a gene: 9. This CDR3 spans 17 amino acids. The CDR3 protein is CASSDPRTGVSNQPQHF. CDR3 sequence (DNA): TGTGCCAGTAGTGACCCACGGACAGGGGTGAGCAATCAGCCCCAGCATTTT.

The chain employs TRBV28 and TRBJ2-7; no definite D call. Germline-derived CDR1 and CDR2 are MDHEN and SYDVKM. The CDR3 runs to 14 residues. V lost 6 bases and J lost 2, with 14 bases in between. In DNA form, the CDR3 reads TGTGCCAGCAGACCCCGCGGCAGAACCTACGAGCAGTACTTC. This encodes CASRPRGRTYEQYF.

This chain links TRBV27 with TRBJ1-6; D call uncertain. The V end lost 3 bases, the J end lost 7 bases, and 10 bases lay between the germline ends. Germline CDR1 and CDR2: MNHEY and SMNVEV (reference sequence). The CDR3 sequence is 14 residues long. CDR3 DNA sequence: TGTGCCAGCAGTTTTGTACGGGTCAATTCACCCCTCCACTTT. As protein: CASSFVRVNSPLHF.

This chain joins TRBV18 and TRBJ1-2; no clear D gene. The germline CDR1 and CDR2 sequences are KGHSH and LQKENI. The V end lost 6 bases, the J end lost 8 bases, and 25 bases lay between the germline ends. The CDR3 consists of 16 residues. Written as DNA, the CDR3 is TGTGCCAGCTCCCCCCTACCTTCGGCAGAGGTTGAGGGCTACACCTTC. It encodes CASSPLPSAEVEGYTF.

The J gene is TRBJ2-2, the V gene TRBV7-9, with 11 positions matching TRBD2. The CDR3 spans 16 residues. Germline CDR1 SEHNR, CDR2 FQNEAQ (reference sequence). With 5 bases clipped from V and 3 bases from J, the junction kept 5 bases outside the gene matches. The CDR3 here is CASSLYSGGDTGELFF. In nucleotides, the CDR3 is TGTGCCAGCAGCCTCTATAGCGGGGGGGACACCGGGGAGCTGTTTTTT.

The gene calls are TRBV7-7 and TRBJ2-5; a possible D gene is TRBD1 (6 bases). V shed 5 bases and J shed 1 base, with 14 bases lying between them. CDR1 SSHAT and CDR2 FNYEAQ come from the germline V gene (reference sequence). The CDR3 length is 15 residues. The CDR3: CASSATGTRQETQYF. In DNA, the CDR3 is TGTGCCAGCAGCGCGACCGGGACACGCCAAGAGACCCAGTACTTC. Full variable domain (rest looked up from reference TRBV7-7 and TRBJ2-5): GAGVSQSPRYKVTKRGQDVTLRCDPISSHATLYWYQQALGQGPEFLTYFNYEAQPDKSGLPSDRFSAERPEGSISTLTIQRTEQRDSAMYRCASSATGTRQETQYFGPGTRLLVL.

This chain joins TRBV5-6 and TRBJ2-1; 10 bases fit TRBD2. Germline V gives CDR1 SGHDT, CDR2 YYEEEE. V gave up 5 bases and J gave up 6 bases; unmatched junction bases: 11. The CDR3 is made up of 16 amino acids. CDR3 DNA: TGTGCCAGCAGTTTTGGGGCTAGCGGGGGATCCAATGAGCAGTTCTTC. This encodes CASSFGASGGSNEQFF.

The chain couples TRBV19 to TRBJ2-3; 10 bases match TRBD2. The CDR3 is 15 amino acids. V was pared by 3 bases and J by 4 bases, with 4 bases of the junction left unmatched. From germline, CDR1 is LNHDA and CDR2 SQIVND (reference sequence). CDR3 protein: CASSIPAGGSDTQYF. DNA of the CDR3: TGTGCCAGTAGTATCCCAGCGGGGGGGTCAGATACGCAGTATTTT.

The V gene is TRBV5-1, the J gene TRBJ1-1; TRBD1 might be the D (6 bases). The ends were cut back, 0 bases at V and 8 bases at J, with 14 bases in the middle. This CDR3 contains 14 residues. Looked up from germline, CDR1 is SGHRS and CDR2 is YFSETQ. CDR3 in DNA: TGCGCCAGCAGCTTGGCCCTCGGGACACTCGAAGCTTTCTTT. Translation: CASSLALGTLEAFF.

The chain couples TRBV11-2 to TRBJ2-7; tentative D call: TRBD1 (6 bases). V lost 8 bases, J lost 8 bases, and 16 bases lay in between. The CDR3 totals 12 residues. Germline-derived CDR1 and CDR2 are SGHAT and FQNNGV. The chain's CDR3 is CASLGQGIKQYF. Here the CDR3 DNA reads TGTGCCAGCTTAGGGCAGGGGATTAAGCAGTACTTC.

This clone was counted a few times. The chain uses TRBV4-1 and TRBJ1-1; 7 positions agree with TRBD1. Losses at the gene ends were 1 base for V and 4 bases for J; bases not matched to a gene: 9. Per the germline V gene, CDR1 is MGHRA and CDR2 is YSYEKL. This CDR3 region has 16 residues. The DNA of the CDR3 is TGCGCCAGCAGCCAAGTCCCCCGACAGGGAACCACTGAAGCTTTCTTT. It encodes CASSQVPRQGTTEAFF.

CDR3 bases: TGTGCCAGCAGCCAAGAGGGCCAGGGTATCCTCTCCTACAATGAGCAGTTCTTC. This sequence encodes CASSQEGQGILSYNEQFF. The chain has TRBV4-2 and TRBJ2-1, with D possibly TRBD1 on 5 matching bases. The germline gives CDR1 LGHNA, CDR2 YNFKEQ. Deletions cut 0 bases from V and 0 bases from J, with 15 bases between. The CDR3 has 18 residues.

The J gene is TRBJ2-1, the V gene TRBV2, with TRBD2 as a possible D gene (7 bases). Germline assignment: CDR1 SNHLY and CDR2 FYNNEI. The CDR3 totals 15 residues. V shed 7 bases and J shed 5 bases, with 18 bases lying between them. As DNA, the CDR3 is TGTGCCAGCACCCAATGGGGCGGGGGCCACAATGAGCAGTTCTTC. Amino acid sequence: CASTQWGGGHNEQFF. The entire variable domain, with the rest obtained from reference TRBV2 and TRBJ2-1, is as follows: EPEVTQTPSHQVTQMGQEVILRCVPISNHLYFYWYRQILGQKVEFLVSFYNNEISEKSEIFDDQFSVERPDGSNFTLKIRSTKLEDSAMYFCASTQWGGGHNEQFFGPGTRLTVL.

The chain employs TRBV30 and TRBJ1-2; D is possibly TRBD1 (5 bases). V gave up 0 bases and J gave up 8 bases, with 10 bases separating them. Germline assignment: CDR1 GTSNPN and CDR2 SVGIG (reference sequence). This CDR3 is built from 12 residues. As DNA, the CDR3 is TGTGCCTGGAGTGTGTCAGGGTTCGGCTACACCTTC. Translating gives CAWSVSGFGYTF.

This clone was observed a single time. The chain has TRBV5-4 and TRBJ2-7; D is uncertain. Germline V gene sequence: CDR1 SGHNT, CDR2 YYREEE (reference sequence). The CDR3 runs to 13 residues. V lost 4 bases, J lost 1 base, and 9 bases lay in between. Here the CDR3 reads CASSPTSSYEQYF. CDR3 DNA sequence: TGTGCCAGCAGCCCAACTTCATCCTACGAGCAGTACTTC.

The V and J genes are TRBV27 and TRBJ1-3, with 7 nucleotides matching TRBD1. Looked up from germline, CDR1 is MNHEY and CDR2 is SMNVEV (reference sequence). The CDR3 length is 17 residues. V shed 1 base, J shed 2 bases, and the junction held 8 bases outside the gene matches. CDR3: CASSLYPLGQAGNTIYF. CDR3 bases: TGTGCCAGCAGTTTATATCCTCTCGGACAGGCTGGAAACACCATATATTTT.

The chain links TRBV4-2 to TRBJ2-5; D remains ambiguous. Trimming stripped 4 bases from V and 0 bases from J, with 15 bases between. CDR3 length equals 16 residues. Germline CDR1 and CDR2: LGHNA and YNFKEQ. CDR3 DNA: TGTGCCAGCAGCCCCAGGTCTATTGCTTACCAAGAGACCCAGTACTTC. Encoded protein: CASSPRSIAYQETQYF.

The V and J genes are TRBV15 and TRBJ1-4, with D uncertain. Trimming cost V 2 bases and J 7 bases, with 8 bases left between them. CDR3 size: 13 residues. Per the germline V gene, CDR1 is LNHNV and CDR2 is YYDKDF (reference sequence). The CDR3 spells CATSRLRGEKLFF. CDR3 nucleotides: TGTGCCACCAGCAGACTTCGGGGTGAAAAACTGTTTTTT.

The chain carries TRBV29-1 and TRBJ2-1; 7 nucleotides agree with TRBD1. The CDR3 length is 15 residues. The germline CDR1 and CDR2 sequences are SQVTM and ANQGSEA. The ends lost 5 bases at V and 0 bases at J; junction bases unmatched: 7. The chain's CDR3 is CSVLTGSSSYNEQFF. DNA of the CDR3: TGCAGCGTTCTGACAGGGTCTAGCTCCTACAATGAGCAGTTCTTC.

In its sample, this clone was seen once. The chain is built from TRBV5-1 and TRBJ1-1; the D is unclear. V lost 5 bases and J lost 3, with 14 bases in between. The CDR3 consists of 14 residues. CDR1 SGHRS and CDR2 YFSETQ come from the germline V gene. The CDR3 region is CASSLGGSYTEAFF. The CDR3 bases are TGCGCCAGCAGTCTGGGAGGCTCGTACACTGAAGCTTTCTTT. Variable domain in full (rest from reference TRBV5-1 and TRBJ1-1): KAGVTQTPRYLIKTRGQQVTLSCSPISGHRSVSWYQQTPGQGLQFLFEYFSETQRNKGNFPGRFSGRQFSNSRSEMNVSTLELGDSALYLCASSLGGSYTEAFFGQGTRLTVV.

On this clone: Other DNA sequences of this sample code for an identical CDR3. The V call is TRBV18, the J call TRBJ1-1; no definite D call. V dropped 2 bases and J dropped 1 base, with 8 bases sitting between them. This CDR3 has 14 residues. Germline CDR1 and CDR2: KGHSH and LQKENI. The CDR3 coding sequence is TGTGCCAGCTCACCAGCCGCGAAGAACACTGAAGCTTTCTTT. It encodes CASSPAAKNTEAFF.

V is TRBV19 and J is TRBJ1-2; 10 bases match TRBD1. Trimming removed 2 bases from V and 7 bases from J; junction bases left unmatched: 10. The CDR3 is 16 amino acids. Germline CDR1 and CDR2: LNHDA and SQIVND (reference sequence). This chain's CDR3 is CASSIRGTGEIRGYTF. The CDR3 nucleotides read TGTGCCAGTAGTATAAGAGGGACAGGGGAAATTCGTGGCTACACCTTC.